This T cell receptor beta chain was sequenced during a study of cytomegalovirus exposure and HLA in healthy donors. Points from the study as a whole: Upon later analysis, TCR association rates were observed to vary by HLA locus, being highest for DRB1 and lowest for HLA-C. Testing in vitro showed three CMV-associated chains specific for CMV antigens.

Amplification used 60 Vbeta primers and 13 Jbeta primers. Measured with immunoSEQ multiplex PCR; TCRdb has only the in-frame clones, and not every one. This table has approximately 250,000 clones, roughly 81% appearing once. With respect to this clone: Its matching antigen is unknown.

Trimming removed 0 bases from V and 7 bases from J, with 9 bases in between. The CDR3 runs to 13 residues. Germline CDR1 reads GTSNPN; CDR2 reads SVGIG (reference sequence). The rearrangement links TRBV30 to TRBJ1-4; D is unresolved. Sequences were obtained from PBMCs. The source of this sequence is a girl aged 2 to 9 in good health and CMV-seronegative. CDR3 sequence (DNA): TGTGCCTGGAGTGTACGGGTTTTTGAAAAACTGTTTTTT. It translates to CAWSVRVFEKLFF.